Following are 6 T cell receptor beta chains from one sample sequenced in a study of beta chain features in type 1 diabetes. These receptors lack a known antigen. General observations from the study: There was a moderate but significant shortening of TCRB CDR3s in all four CD4+ subsets of Type 1 diabetes patients.

The isolated RNA, all of it, was reverse transcribed, so expressed TCRB transcripts were what got sequenced. Clones were read by immunoSEQ multiplex PCR, and TCRdb kept only the in-frame ones, dropping some. The sample consists of 640,000 or so clones, over 11% of them appearing once. Sample: naive CD4+ T cells from blood. These receptor sequences come from a young man with type 1 diabetes.

The chain employs TRBV5-1 and TRBJ1-5; D remains unclear. Trimming cost V 2 bases and J 0 bases, with 9 bases left between them. The CDR3 runs 15 residues. CDR1 and CDR2 (germline): SGHRS, YFSETQ. CDR3: CASSFAGHSNQPQHF. In nucleotides, the CDR3 is TGCGCCAGCAGCTTTGCCGGGCATAGCAATCAGCCCCAGCATTTT.

This clone was observed a few times. At the DNA level, this CDR3 is encoded by other sequences in the same sample as well. The chain employs TRBV14 and TRBJ1-1, with a weak D call TRBD1 (6 bases). V was cut by 4 bases and J by 0 bases, with 9 bases left in between. The CDR3 totals 14 residues. Germline V CDR1 and CDR2: SGHDN, FVKESK. CDR3 nucleotide sequence: TGTGCCAGCAGCCCCGGACAGTTGAACACTGAAGCTTTCTTT. It codes for CASSPGQLNTEAFF.

V usage is TRBV7-8 and J usage is TRBJ1-2; 7 bases agree with TRBD1. The CDR3 loop spans 14 amino acids. After removal of 5 bases from V and 9 bases from J, the junction contained 12 bases not matched to a gene. From germline, CDR1 is SGHVS and CDR2 FQNEAQ. DNA of the CDR3: TGTGCCAGCAGCGAAATAACAGGGGAGTGGAGCTACACCTTC. Residues: CASSEITGEWSYTF.

CDR3 sequence (DNA): TGTGCCAGCTCACCAAATTCCGGGGAAGGCTACACCTTC. The encoded protein is CASSPNSGEGYTF. This rearrangement joins TRBV18 to TRBJ1-2; no firm D call. V lost 2 bases and J 8 bases, leaving 12 bases between the germline ends. Germline assignment: CDR1 KGHSH and CDR2 LQKENI. This CDR3 comprises 13 residues.

This clone was seen more than once but under ten times. The chain couples TRBV5-6 to TRBJ2-2; D unresolved. CDR3 length: 12 amino acids. Trimming left V 4 bases short and J 12 bases short, with 13 bases between. Germline CDR1 is SGHDT and CDR2 is YYEEEE. CDR3 sequence reads: CASSPGRAKLFF. In DNA, the CDR3 is TGTGCCAGCAGCCCCGGACGGGCCAAGCTGTTTTTT.

The chain recombines TRBV5-1 with TRBJ2-5; the match to TRBD1 covers 8 bases. The J segment lost 6 bases and the V segment lost 4 bases, leaving 8 bases of the junction unmatched. Per germline, CDR1 SGHRS and CDR2 YFSETQ. The CDR3 spans 14 residues. CDR3 in amino acids: CASSVQGVEKTQYF. DNA of the CDR3: TGCGCCAGCAGCGTACAGGGGGTGGAGAAGACCCAGTACTTC.